Listed here are 4 T cell receptor beta chains from one sample, sequenced in a study of PD-1 blockade in classical Hodgkin lymphoma. Relapse after autologous stem cell transplantation occurred in every patient, and brentuximab vedotin exposure varied. The table came from immunoSEQ multiplex PCR; TCRdb's copy has only in-frame clones and leaves some out. The sample consists of over 25,000 clones, about nine tenths of them appearing once. The sample here was peripheral blood mononuclear cells (PBMCs), taken at baseline. Receptors were obtained from a human donor with classical Hodgkin lymphoma.

The chain has TRBV13 and TRBJ1-1; D not certain. V was clipped by 2 bases and J by 7 bases, with 8 bases between them. The CDR3 covers 12 residues. The germline V gene encodes CDR1 PRHDT and CDR2 FYEKMQ (reference sequence). CDR3 loop: CASSLPPGEAFF. CDR3 coding DNA: TGTGCCAGCAGCTTACCCCCCGGTGAAGCTTTCTTT.

The rearrangement joins TRBV4-2 to TRBJ2-2, with TRBD1 as a possible D gene (6 bases). V lost 1 base and J lost 0, with 9 bases in between. The germline gives CDR1 LGHNA, CDR2 YNFKEQ. CDR3 size: 16 residues. CDR3 loop: CASSQGTAANTGELFF. CDR3 nucleotide sequence: TGTGCCAGCAGCCAAGGGACAGCTGCGAACACCGGGGAGCTGTTTTTT.

The V and J genes are TRBV19 and TRBJ1-1, with 11 bases that match TRBD1. The germline CDR1 and CDR2 sequences are LNHDA and SQIVND (reference sequence). V shed 2 bases, J shed 4 bases, and the junction held 9 bases outside the gene matches. This CDR3 is built from 17 residues. In DNA form, the CDR3 reads TGTGCCAGTAGTATAAGGGGACAGGGGGTCTTGGGCACTGAAGCTTTCTTT. As protein: CASSIRGQGVLGTEAFF.

The chain uses TRBV7-3 and TRBJ2-1; weak D call: TRBD2 (5 bases). The germline CDR1 and CDR2 sequences are SGHTA and FQGTGA. V shed 0 bases and J shed 7 bases, with 10 bases lying between them. The CDR3 loop spans 14 amino acids. As DNA, the CDR3 is TGTGCCAGCAGCTTAACGGTCGGGGTTAATGAGCAGTTCTTC. Protein: CASSLTVGVNEQFF.